This TCR beta chain was sequenced during a study of T-cell reconstitution after alpha-beta-depleted transplantation in children. Unique molecular identifiers featured in how the TCRbeta library was prepared. TCRdb redid the calling of the PCR reads with MiXCR, one entry per CDR3 protein. The profile shows 55,000 to 65,000 distinct CDR3 sequences, 44% of them singletons. The study's findings and limits: Some patients' high day-60 TCRbeta diversity was attributed to recipient cells surviving conditioning. Reported findings indicate that, about two months after transplant, alpha-beta T cells came from several hundred expanded clones, which were derived from non-depleted graft cells. A year had passed since transplant, and T-cell counts and diversity by then came mostly from newly produced T cells.

Remarks on this clonotype: Its antigen remains unidentified.

The CDR3 runs to 17 residues. CDR1 and CDR2 (germline): SGDLS, YYNGEE. Trimming pared 2 bases from V and 4 bases from J, leaving 19 bases between. V gene TRBV9 combines with J gene TRBJ1-3; D might be TRBD1 (5 bases). The clonotype originates from a male patient aged 10 to 17 who had a stem cell transplant for acute lymphoblastic leukemia, so the T cells may come from the graft donor. The starting material was PBMCs, mostly from graft donor cells, obtained 360 days after TCRalphabeta/CD19-depleted stem cell transplant. The CDR3 DNA reads as TGTGCCAGCAGCGTCACGCGATGGGGGGACGTGGGAAACACCATATATTTT. Protein sequence: CASSVTRWGDVGNTIYF.